This entry describes one T cell receptor (beta chain). The sample is drawn from a study of blood T cell repertoires in COVID-19. About the study: The study drew acute and convalescent COVID-19 samples from the United States, Italy and Spain. T cells, B-cell-depleted T cells, or PBMCs supplied cDNA or gDNA.

In the original workflow: Reference gene primer amplification gave estimated nucleated cell counts. Profiled with immunoSEQ multiplex PCR; TCRdb holds only in-frame clones, not every one. That table furnishes V, J and clone size, whereas the DNA furnished D and trimming. The sample holds about 200,000 clones, approximately 82% seen once. Sequenced material: peripheral blood. The receptor was isolated from a human donor with acute or convalescent COVID-19. The donor label of this sample is uncertain.

Here the CDR3 reads CASSLLGLSGSNQPQHF. In DNA, the CDR3 is TGTGCCAGCAGTTTATTAGGACTCTCGGGGAGCAATCAGCCCCAGCATTTT. The chain uses TRBV28 and TRBJ1-5; no clear D. V lost 1 base, J lost 1 base, and 14 bases lay in between. Germline CDR1 and CDR2: MDHEN and SYDVKM. The CDR3 contains 17 residues.